One TCR beta chain is described in this entry. The antigen remains undetermined. TCRdb redid the calling of the reads with MiXCR, one entry per CDR3 protein. The data show 650,000 to 900,000 distinct CDR3 sequences, about 27% seen once. These data originate in a study of T cell repertoires in cytomegalovirus infection. Study at large: CMV infection and matching HLA type were both indicated by public TCR beta signatures. Study results and limitations: Clonotype analysis showed dominance of the ex vivo response by HLA-C-restricted CMV-specific TCR beta clonotypes. Identification of carriers of CMV plus the relevant HLA was performed using cumulative public TCR beta family frequency.

The origin of this receptor is a human donor in good health (CMV status not recorded). Some clones in this sample may be carry-over from other donors' samples. This specimen consisted of cultured CD8+ T cells from PBMCs, obtained from culture after CMV antigen stimulation.

CDR3 in amino acids: CASSSDQEKLFF. CDR3 bases: TGTGCCAGCAGCTCTGACCAAGAAAAACTGTTTTTT. This chain links TRBV5-6 with TRBJ1-4; D is undetermined. Germline V gives CDR1 SGHDT, CDR2 YYEEEE. This CDR3 is built from 12 residues. Deletions cut 3 bases from V and 8 bases from J, with 8 bases between.